This T cell receptor (beta chain) was obtained from a study of CD8+ T cells in alopecia areata. In each case, RNA was isolated and then reverse transcribed into cDNA as the sequencing template. The protocol was immunoSEQ multiplex PCR, while the TCRdb copy is restricted to in-frame clones and leaves out a portion. This table has approximately 150,000 clones, roughly 44% appearing once. Concerning this clone itself: The same CDR3 can be traced to other DNA sequences in this sample.

V gave up 1 base and J gave up 2 bases; unmatched junction bases: 1. The V gene's germline CDR1 is SGHRS and CDR2 YFSETQ. The CDR3 loop spans 15 amino acids. Individuals with alopecia areata gave both lesional scalp punch biopsies and peripheral blood for collection. The chain links TRBV5-1 to TRBJ2-1; 9 positions agree with TRBD2. Sample: CD4+ T cells sorted from blood. This TCR derives from a human donor with alopecia areata. CDR3 sequence (DNA): TGCGCCAGCAGCTTGACTAGCGGGCCCTACAATGAGCAGTTCTTC. It specifies CASSLTSGPYNEQFF.